A single sample gave rise to the 9 T cell receptor beta chains below, sequenced in a study of cytomegalovirus exposure and HLA in healthy donors. The primer mix had 60 Vbeta and 13 Jbeta primers. Clones were read by immunoSEQ multiplex PCR, and TCRdb kept only the in-frame ones, dropping some. This repertoire includes fewer than 250,000 clones. The sample consisted of PBMCs. These receptors came from a woman aged 25-40 years in good health and CMV-seropositive.

J is TRBJ1-2 and V is TRBV5-6; 10 bases align to TRBD1. CDR1 is SGHDT, CDR2 YYEEEE, per germline. Trimming took 3 bases from V and 5 from J; bases not matched to a gene: 7. CDR3 length: 15 residues. The CDR3 protein is CASSSPDRGPYGYTF. The CDR3, as DNA: TGTGCCAGCAGCTCGCCCGACAGGGGGCCATATGGCTACACCTTC.

The V call is TRBV2, the J call TRBJ1-1; D is perhaps TRBD1 (5 bases). Germline CDR1 is SNHLY and CDR2 is FYNNEI. Trimming removed 6 bases from V and 7 bases from J, with 6 bases in between. This CDR3 is built from 10 residues. CDR3 sequence (DNA): TGTGCCAGCAGAACAGGTGAAGCTTTCTTT. Translation: CASRTGEAFF.

This sequence joins TRBV6-5 and TRBJ2-5; 11 bases align to TRBD2. Germline V gene data show CDR1 as MNHEY and CDR2 as SVGAGI. The CDR3 spans 16 residues. With 4 bases clipped from V and 2 bases from J, the junction kept 6 bases outside the gene matches. CDR3 loop: CASSSFGTSGQETQYF. The CDR3 DNA reads as TGTGCCAGCAGTTCCTTCGGGACTAGCGGACAAGAGACCCAGTACTTC.

The chain joins TRBV4-1 to TRBJ1-4; D is uncertain. This CDR3 comprises 17 residues. V shed 4 bases and J shed 1 base, with 16 bases lying between them. Germline values: CDR1 MGHRA, CDR2 YSYEKL. This CDR3 is CASSLSGLLITNEKLFF. In nucleotides, the CDR3 is TGCGCCAGCAGCCTATCAGGACTTCTGATAACTAATGAAAAACTGTTTTTT.

The chain recombines TRBV29-1 with TRBJ1-2; no clear D. The CDR3 length is 11 residues. The germline gives CDR1 SQVTM, CDR2 ANQGSEA. V lost 1 base and J lost 9, with 9 bases in between. This CDR3 is CSVEGTFSYTF. The CDR3 DNA reads TGCAGCGTTGAAGGGACTTTCAGCTACACCTTC.

This chain joins TRBV28 and TRBJ1-1, with D unclear. V was trimmed by 3 bases and J by 1 base, leaving 9 bases between them. The germline V gene encodes CDR1 MDHEN and CDR2 SYDVKM. This CDR3 is 14 amino acids long. DNA for the CDR3: TGTGCCAGCAGTTTTAGCAGAGAGAACACTGAAGCTTTCTTT. Protein: CASSFSRENTEAFF.

The chain recombines TRBV20-1 with TRBJ1-1; D is ambiguous. There are 11 residues in the CDR3. Germline values: CDR1 DFQATT, CDR2 SNEGSKA (reference sequence). Trimming pared 6 bases from V and 5 bases from J, leaving 10 bases between. The CDR3 reads CSANRGTEAFF. The CDR3 DNA is TGCAGTGCCAACAGAGGGACTGAAGCTTTCTTT.

The V and J genes are TRBV19 and TRBJ1-4, with a weak D call TRBD1 (5 bases). Looked up from germline, CDR1 is LNHDA and CDR2 is SQIVND (reference sequence). V was trimmed by 6 bases and J by 2 bases, leaving 19 bases between them. The CDR3 is made up of 17 amino acids. As DNA, the CDR3 is TGTGCCAGTAGAATGGCAGGGCCCACCCCCACTAATGAAAAACTGTTTTTT. Translation gives CASRMAGPTPTNEKLFF. Full variable domain (missing parts from reference TRBV19 and TRBJ1-4): DGGITQSPKYLFRKEGQNVTLSCEQNLNHDAMYWYRQDPGQGLRLIYYSQIVNDFQKGDIAEGYSVSREKKESFPLTVTSAQKNPTAFYLCASRMAGPTPTNEKLFFGSGTQLSVL.

This chain connects TRBV5-5 to TRBJ1-2; the match to TRBD1 covers 9 bases. The germline CDR1 and CDR2 sequences are SGHKS and YYEKEE (reference sequence). Trimming cost V 4 bases and J 6 bases; bases outside gene matches: 4. The CDR3 spans 13 residues. CDR3 DNA sequence: TGTGCCAGCAGCGAGGACAGGGGTGATGGCTACACCTTC. This encodes CASSEDRGDGYTF.